This TCR beta chain stems from a study of shared clonotypes between healthy human individuals. Overall study findings and caveats: With four donors compared, 4% to 5.5% of naive CD4 clonotypes were shared.

Trimming pared 3 bases from V and 1 base from J, leaving 14 bases between. Per germline, CDR1 MNHEY and CDR2 SMNVEV (reference sequence). This CDR3 has 16 residues. Libraries were prepared by immunoSEQ multiplex PCR; TCRdb keeps only in-frame clonotypes and omits some of them. This repertoire shows 2,500,000 or so clones, 93% found once; its top ten account for about 0.34%. A note on this clone: What it recognizes is unknown.

Sequenced sample: naive CD4+ T cells from PBMCs. Subset reported: CD45RA+ positively selected. The chain carries TRBV27 and TRBJ2-3; D perhaps matches TRBD1 (6 bases). The receptor's source is a man younger than 35 in good health. Some clones in this sample may be carry-over from other donors' samples. The CDR3 DNA reads as TGTGCCAGCAGTTTTCAACGCAGGGGAGGCACAGATACGCAGTATTTT. Protein product: CASSFQRRGGTDTQYF.